This T cell receptor beta chain stems from a study of blood T cells in healthy people across ages. A second PCR of about 7 to 11 cycles used a sample-barcoded 5' primer and a J-beta primer mix. TCRdb re-derived calls from the 5' RACE reads in MiXCR, one entry per CDR3 protein. This table has about 680,000 distinct CDR3 sequences, about 52% appearing once. In this sample, this clonotype turned up a few times. Germline V lookup: CDR1 SQVTM, CDR2 ANQGSEA. This CDR3 spans 13 amino acids. Losses at the gene ends were 7 bases for V and 6 bases for J; bases not matched to a gene: 11. J is TRBJ1-1 and V is TRBV29-1, with 7 positions matching TRBD1. The TCR comes from an older woman in good health. Sequencing used blood. CDR3 loop: CSGQGQLNAEAFF. CDR3 sequence (DNA): TGCAGCGGACAGGGCCAATTAAATGCTGAAGCTTTCTTT.